This T cell receptor (beta chain) was sequenced in a study of T cells in Graves' hyperthyroidism and ophthalmopathy. Overall study: The initial diagnosis was the point when peripheral blood was collected, ahead of any treatment.

TCR beta CDR3 sequences were amplified from RNA transcripts. Initially, a first-round RT-PCR of the TCR CDR3 employed the HTBI primer set. TCRdb re-analysed the multiplex PCR reads in MiXCR, keeping a single row per CDR3 protein. The sample holds more than 500,000 distinct CDR3 sequences, approximately 15% seen once. CDR1 is MNHEY, CDR2 SMNVEV, per germline (reference sequence). V was clipped by 3 bases and J by 7 bases, with 15 bases between them. The CDR3 extends over 14 amino acids. Study-wide results and caveats: Ophthalmopathy onset followed model prediction by a median around 6.9 months.

This clonotype was counted many times. Its specificity is not known. Clinical symptoms, serum thyroxine and TRAb, thyroid ultrasound and orbital computed tomography together formed the diagnostic basis. The receptor was derived from a woman in her 40s with Graves' ophthalmopathy. The J gene is TRBJ2-5, the V gene TRBV27; a possible D gene is TRBD2 (5 bases). The sequenced sample was blood. CDR3 in DNA: TGTGCCAGCAGTTTCGGACTTCTCTCTGGGACCCAGTACTTC. Translation gives CASSFGLLSGTQYF.